This entry lists 9 T cell receptor beta chains sequenced from one sample in a study of blood T cell repertoires in COVID-19. Profiled with immunoSEQ multiplex PCR; TCRdb holds only in-frame clones, not every one. This sample has about 160,000 clones; 87% occur once, and the top ten carry under 5%. Sequencing was done on a sample of peripheral blood. The receptors originated from an older woman who had recovered from COVID-19.

V usage is TRBV29-1 and J usage is TRBJ1-4, with 7 nucleotides matching TRBD1. The length of the CDR3 is 14 residues. The germline V gene encodes CDR1 SQVTM and CDR2 ANQGSEA. With V trimmed by 5 bases and J by 4 bases, 7 bases remained unmatched. DNA of the CDR3: TGCAGCGTTCAACAGCAGGGGGTTAATGAAAAACTGTTTTTT. This gives the protein CSVQQQGVNEKLFF. Complete variable domain (other parts from reference TRBV29-1 and TRBJ1-4): SAVISQKPSRDICQRGTSLTIQCQVDSQVTMMFWYRQQPGQSLTLIATANQGSEATYESGFVIDKFPISRPNLTFSTLTVSNMSPEDSSIYLCSVQQQGVNEKLFFGSGTQLSVL.

The chain carries TRBV5-6 and TRBJ2-3; 7 bases line up with TRBD1. Trimming removed 2 bases from V and 1 base from J; junction bases left unmatched: 4. There are 15 residues in the CDR3. Germline values: CDR1 SGHDT, CDR2 YYEEEE. CDR3 nucleotides: TGTGCCAGCAGCTTAGACAGGGCGGGCACAGATACGCAGTATTTT. As protein: CASSLDRAGTDTQYF.

This clone has just one count. The chain is built from TRBV18 and TRBJ2-3; no definite D call. V lost 3 bases and J 4 bases, leaving 8 bases between the germline ends. This CDR3 is 13 amino acids long. From germline, CDR1 is KGHSH and CDR2 LQKENI. The CDR3 DNA sequence: TGTGCCAGCTCACCGGCTGAGGCAGATACGCAGTATTTT. Protein product: CASSPAEADTQYF.

This clone was recorded only once. Here the CDR3 reads CAWSTGGNQPQHF. In DNA, the CDR3 is TGTGCCTGGAGTACAGGAGGCAATCAGCCCCAGCATTTT. This chain uses TRBV30 with TRBJ1-5; D is perhaps TRBD1 (5 bases). This CDR3 spans 13 amino acids. The V and J ends lost 2 bases and 2 bases respectively, with 7 bases between them. Germline CDR1 reads GTSNPN; CDR2 reads SVGIG (reference sequence).

The chain has TRBV29-1 and TRBJ1-4; weak D call: TRBD1 (5 bases). Trimming pared 4 bases from V and 7 bases from J, leaving 13 bases between. This CDR3 contains 13 residues. The germline V gene encodes CDR1 SQVTM and CDR2 ANQGSEA. The DNA of the CDR3 is TGCAGCGTTGTATCGGGGGGAGGTGAAAAACTGTTTTTT. This gives the protein CSVVSGGGEKLFF.

The gene calls are TRBV5-4 and TRBJ1-4; 9 nucleotides line up with TRBD1. V gave up 4 bases and J gave up 8 bases; unmatched junction bases: 12. Germline V lookup: CDR1 SGHNT, CDR2 YYREEE (reference sequence). The length of the CDR3 is 16 residues. CDR3 sequence: CASSTDQGQGMEKLFF. In nucleotides, the CDR3 is TGTGCCAGCAGCACCGACCAAGGACAGGGGATGGAAAAACTGTTTTTT.

The rearrangement uses TRBV5-1 and TRBJ2-3, with D tentatively TRBD2 (6 bases). Deletions cut 4 bases from V and 0 bases from J, with 9 bases between. CDR1 is SGHRS and CDR2 is YFSETQ in the germline V gene. The CDR3 length is 14 residues. The CDR3: CASSPGGSTDTQYF. The CDR3 nucleotides read TGCGCCAGCAGCCCCGGGGGTAGCACAGATACGCAGTATTTT.

The chain recombines TRBV30 with TRBJ1-1; 8 bases agree with TRBD1. V dropped 2 bases and J dropped 1; count of bases not matched to a gene: 6. The germline gives CDR1 GTSNPN, CDR2 SVGIG (reference sequence). The CDR3 totals 15 residues. The DNA of the CDR3 is TGTGCCTGGAGTCGCGGGACAGGTTGGAACACTGAAGCTTTCTTT. As protein: CAWSRGTGWNTEAFF.

The V gene is TRBV11-3, the J gene TRBJ1-6, with D uncertain. CDR1 is SGHNT, CDR2 YENEEA, per germline. The CDR3 is 16 residues long. The V end was cut by 5 bases, the J end by 4 bases, with 15 bases between. The CDR3 region is CASSQSSDNYNSPLHF. In nucleotides, the CDR3 is TGTGCCAGCAGCCAATCCTCTGACAATTATAATTCACCCCTCCACTTT. The full variable domain, with the rest looked up from reference TRBV11-3 and TRBJ1-6, is EAGVVQSPRYKIIEKKQPVAFWCNPISGHNTLYWYLQNLGQGPELLIRYENEEAVDDSQLPKDRFSAERLKGVDSTLKIQPAELGDSAVYLCASSQSSDNYNSPLHFGNGTRLTVT.